This is a list of T cell receptor beta chains from one sample in a study of blood T cell repertoires in COVID-19. Assay used: immunoSEQ multiplex PCR; TCRdb lists only in-frame clones, some missing. The sample holds over 250,000 clones, approximately 90% seen once. Sample: peripheral blood. Receptor source: a woman in her fifties or sixties with COVID-19, enrolled during active disease. The CDR3 runs from the conserved cysteine through the conserved F or W. The order of the fields is D gene, clone size, V gene, J gene, CDR3 protein, CDR3 DNA. A D gene is named only where the DNA matches it firmly. Expanded clones are given a class, and other clones once, few, many or no size at all.

>TRBD2|-|TRBV5-1|TRBJ2-3
CASSLLAGAGDTQYF
TGCGCCAGCAGCTTACTAGCGGGAGCTGGAGATACGCAGTATTTT
>-|-|TRBV18|TRBJ2-7
CASSPVGGNSYEQYF
TGTGCCAGCTCACCAGTGGGGGGAAACTCCTACGAGCAGTACTTC
>-|-|TRBV19|TRBJ2-5
CASSILLGSRRETQYF
TGTGCCAGTAGTATCCTATTGGGGAGTCGGCGAGAGACCCAGTACTTC
>-|-|TRBV12-3/TRBV12-4|TRBJ1-1
CASSLRGNEAFF
TGTGCCAGCAGCTTAAGGGGGAATGAAGCTTTCTTT
>-|-|TRBV5-4|TRBJ1-2
CASSLDRLTGGYGYTF
TGTGCCAGCAGCTTGGACAGGTTGACTGGAGGGTATGGCTACACCTTC
>TRBD2|-|TRBV30|TRBJ2-1
CAWTPLSGLAGGPNEQFF
TGTGCCTGGACCCCTCTGTCGGGACTAGCGGGAGGGCCTAATGAGCAGTTCTTC
>TRBD2|-|TRBV27|TRBJ2-5
CASSLKAPAGTSGQETQYF
TGTGCCAGCAGTTTGAAGGCCCCAGCCGGGACTAGCGGTCAAGAGACCCAGTACTTC
>-|-|TRBV27|TRBJ1-1
CASSLRENTEAFF
TGTGCCAGCAGTTTGCGGGAGAACACTGAAGCTTTCTTT
>-|-|TRBV6-5|TRBJ1-1
CASSSSGRGKNTEAFF
TGTGCCAGCAGTTCCTCAGGGAGGGGGAAGAACACTGAAGCTTTCTTT
>-|-|TRBV18|TRBJ1-1
CASSPPGQNTEAFF
TGTGCCAGCTCACCACCTGGACAGAACACTGAAGCTTTCTTT
>TRBD2|-|TRBV4-2|TRBJ2-7
CASSGVGEGRVEQYF
TGTGCCAGCAGCGGGGTGGGGGAGGGCCGGGTTGAGCAGTACTTC
>TRBD1|-|TRBV5-5|TRBJ1-6
CASSGPGQGVLPLHF
TGTGCCAGCAGCGGTCCGGGACAGGGGGTTTTACCCCTCCACTTT
>-|-|TRBV7-2|TRBJ1-5
CASSLLGAAAANQPQHF
TGTGCCAGCAGCTTATTGGGGGCGGCGGCCGCTAATCAGCCCCAGCATTTT
>TRBD1|-|TRBV6-5|TRBJ1-2
CASKPGQGFKGYTF
TGTGCCAGCAAACCGGGACAGGGTTTTAAGGGCTACACCTTC
>-|few|TRBV15|TRBJ1-1
CATSSPRPEAEAFF
TGTGCCACCAGCTCCCCTCGACCTGAGGCTGAAGCTTTCTTT
>TRBD1|-|TRBV7-9|TRBJ1-2
CASSSGLYRGKYYGYTF
TGTGCCAGCAGCTCCGGCCTCTACAGGGGCAAATACTATGGCTACACCTTC
>TRBD1|-|TRBV11-2|TRBJ1-2
CASSLGAGTGNYGYTF
TGTGCCAGCAGCTTAGGCGCAGGGACAGGGAACTATGGCTACACCTTC
>-|-|TRBV25-1|TRBJ2-5
CASSEGQGTETQYF
TGTGCCAGCAGTGAAGGTCAGGGGACAGAGACCCAGTACTTC